This T cell receptor beta chain was recovered during a study of blood T cell repertoires in COVID-19. The germline gives CDR1 SGDLS, CDR2 YYNGEE. The CDR3 has 17 amino acids. V trimming: 4 bases; J trimming: 5 bases; junction bases outside the gene matches: 7. Original processing methods: Amplification of reference gene primers was used by the study to estimate nucleated cell counts. Data came from immunoSEQ multiplex PCR; TCRdb stores just in-frame clones and leaves some out. Clone size and V and J calls were adopted from that table, with D and trimming inferred from the DNA. Counted here are 380,000 or so clones, about 86% occurring once; the ten biggest clones make up roughly 6.6%.

This TCR was recovered from a woman aged 60 to 75 with COVID-19, enrolled during active disease. The J gene is TRBJ2-2, the V gene TRBV9; 14 positions match TRBD2. The specimen was peripheral blood. This CDR3 reads CASSPGTSGGRTGELFF. The DNA of the CDR3 is TGTGCCAGCAGCCCCGGGACTAGCGGGGGAAGGACCGGGGAGCTGTTTTTT.